The 30 T cell receptor beta chains below all came from one sample that was sequenced in a study of technical replicates of blood from a few donors (dated by TCRdb to about 2017). Receptor libraries were prepared by the immunoSEQ multiplex PCR assay. Entries here come from immuneACCESS through TCRdb and include only in-frame sequences with V and J called. Some clones fail to appear in such tables; in the studies checked, an unresolved V gene covers under half of the shortfall, and the cause of the remainder is unknown. In all, the sample holds some 94,000 clones, and just under 95% of those were seen once. Of the sample, around 0.33% is held by the ten largest clones. The material sequenced was T cells isolated from PBMCs. The receptors here all came from a human donor in good health.

The chain joins TRBV27 to TRBJ1-3; 8 nucleotides agree with TRBD1. The CDR3 contains 14 residues. Unmatched junction bases numbered 6, after V lost 5 bases and J lost 6 bases. Looked up from germline, CDR1 is MNHEY and CDR2 is SMNVEV (reference sequence). CDR3 DNA sequence: TGTGCCAGCAGTCCCGGGACAGGAGTAAACACCATATATTTT. Protein sequence: CASSPGTGVNTIYF.

The CDR3 DNA reads as TGTGCCAGCAGCTTAGCTGAGGTCCCTGGGGCCAACGTCCTGACTTTC. The encoded protein is CASSLAEVPGANVLTF. The J gene is TRBJ2-6, the V gene TRBV7-2; the D is unclear. Germline V gene data show CDR1 as SGHTA and CDR2 as FQGNSA. The V and J ends lost 0 bases and 2 bases respectively, with 8 bases between them. The CDR3 spans 16 residues.

The J gene is TRBJ2-7, the V gene TRBV6-5, with a tentative D call TRBD2 (5 bases). Germline V gives CDR1 MNHEY, CDR2 SVGAGI. The CDR3 consists of 13 residues. The V end was cut by 6 bases, the J end by 2 bases, with 11 bases between. The CDR3 bases are TGTGCCAGCAGCCGGGGTCCTACCTACGAGCAGTACTTC. This translates into CASSRGPTYEQYF.

CDR3 in amino acids: CAPQGLAGGSPPTQNTGELFF. CDR3 coding DNA: TGTGCCCCTCAAGGACTAGCGGGAGGGAGTCCACCAACCCAGAACACCGGGGAGCTGTTTTTT. The V gene is TRBV30, the J gene TRBJ2-2; 15 nucleotides align to TRBD2. J lost 1 base, V lost 8 bases, and 20 bases had no gene match. Per the germline V gene, CDR1 is GTSNPN and CDR2 is SVGIG (reference sequence). The CDR3 extends over 21 amino acids. The whole variable domain, filled in from reference TRBV30 and TRBJ2-2, reads SQTIHQWPATLVQPVGSPLSLECTVEGTSNPNLYWYRQAAGRGLQLLFYSVGIGQISSEVPQNLSASRPQDRQFILSSKKLLLSDSGFYLCAPQGLAGGSPPTQNTGELFFGEGSRLTVL.

CDR3 sequence reads: CAWSVTNANTGELFF. The CDR3 region has the DNA TGTGCCTGGAGTGTGACTAATGCGAACACCGGGGAGCTGTTTTTT. V gene TRBV30 combines with J gene TRBJ2-2; weak D call: TRBD2 (5 bases). The V gene lost 0 bases and the J gene lost 0 bases, with 8 bases spanning the gap. The germline gives CDR1 GTSNPN, CDR2 SVGIG (reference sequence). CDR3 size: 15 residues.

The chain joins TRBV30 to TRBJ1-3; D is undetermined. Trimming removed 0 bases at V and 4 bases at J, with 7 bases between. CDR1 and CDR2 (germline): GTSNPN, SVGIG (reference sequence). This CDR3 has 13 residues. The CDR3 DNA sequence: TGTGCCTGGAGTGTACTTAGAGGAAACACCATATATTTT. It yields the protein CAWSVLRGNTIYF.

The chain uses TRBV21-1 and TRBJ1-5; the table's TRBD1 call for D was not verified on the DNA. TRBV21-1 is labeled a pseudogene. This CDR3 spans 16 amino acids. CDR3 region: CASSRGGQGKGQPQHF. Written as DNA, the CDR3 is TGTGCCAGCAGCAGAGGGGGACAGGGTAAGGGACAGCCCCAGCATTTT.

The CDR3 here is CAWDKPPGGANTEAFF. The CDR3 DNA reads TGTGCCTGGGACAAACCGCCGGGGGGCGCGAACACTGAAGCTTTCTTT. The rearrangement joins TRBV30 to TRBJ1-1, with D possibly being TRBD1 (6 bases). Trimming took off 5 bases at V and 1 base at J, with 20 bases between the two ends. The CDR3 is 16 amino acids. CDR1 GTSNPN and CDR2 SVGIG come from the germline V gene (reference sequence).

The chain carries TRBV6-1 and TRBJ2-1; D ambiguous. CDR3 length equals 13 residues. Germline V gives CDR1 MNHNS, CDR2 SASEGT. The ends were cut back, 7 bases at V and 7 bases at J, with 14 bases in the middle. Written as DNA, the CDR3 is TGTGCCAGCATCGAGGAATCTGGGAATGAGCAGTTCTTC. Its translation is CASIEESGNEQFF.

The CDR3 loop reads CASRPSSGNTIYF. Written as DNA, the CDR3 is TGTGCCAGCAGGCCCAGCTCTGGAAACACCATATATTTT. The chain employs TRBV6-1 and TRBJ1-3; D remains unclear. The germline V gene has CDR1 MNHNS and CDR2 SASEGT. The CDR3 totals 13 residues. V was pared by 6 bases and J by 0 bases, with 6 bases between.

The chain has TRBV5-6 and TRBJ2-7; a possible D gene is TRBD2 (6 bases). The CDR3 totals 13 residues. Germline CDR1 SGHDT, CDR2 YYEEEE. Trimming removed 5 bases from V and 3 bases from J, with 12 bases in between. CDR3 nucleotides: TGTGCCAGCAGTGTGGGACTCCTCTACGAGCAGTACTTC. Amino acids: CASSVGLLYEQYF. The complete variable domain, with remaining parts taken from reference TRBV5-6 and TRBJ2-7, reads DAGVTQSPTHLIKTRGQQVTLRCSPKSGHDTVSWYQQALGQGPQFIFQYYEEEERQRGNFPDRFSGHQFPNYSSELNVNALLLGDSALYLCASSVGLLYEQYFGPGTRLTVT.

The chain couples TRBV7-6 to TRBJ2-5, with a tentative D call TRBD2 (6 bases). Trimming left V 6 bases short and J 5 bases short, with 19 bases between. CDR1 and CDR2 (germline): SGHVS, FNYEAQ. CDR3 size: 15 residues. Here the CDR3 reads CASSRPGSGWETQYF. CDR3 DNA sequence: TGTGCCAGCAGTCGACCCGGGAGCGGGTGGGAGACCCAGTACTTC.

The chain has TRBV28 and TRBJ1-2; 8 bases map to TRBD1. From germline, CDR1 is MDHEN and CDR2 SYDVKM. V shed 2 bases and J 2 bases; nucleotides not matched to a gene: 4. The CDR3 extends over 15 amino acids. The CDR3 loop reads CASSLIRTGNYGYTF. The CDR3 bases are TGTGCCAGCAGTTTAATCCGGACAGGGAACTATGGCTACACCTTC.

The chain has TRBV28 and TRBJ1-4, with TRBD1 matching 10 bases. The germline V gene encodes CDR1 MDHEN and CDR2 SYDVKM. The CDR3 has 14 residues. The V and J ends lost 4 bases and 7 bases, in that order; junction bases with no gene match: 3. The CDR3 spells CASSSGQGVEKLFF. CDR3 coding DNA: TGTGCCAGCAGTTCTGGACAGGGGGTTGAAAAACTGTTTTTT.

The rearrangement uses TRBV18 and TRBJ2-5, with 8 bases fitting TRBD1. The CDR3 runs 15 residues. The V gene's germline CDR1 is KGHSH and CDR2 LQKENI. The junction had 8 bases not matched to a gene; V was cut back by 3 bases and J by 5 bases. The CDR3 region is CASSPLDRAGETQYF. In nucleotides, the CDR3 is TGTGCCAGCTCACCCTTGGACAGGGCGGGTGAGACCCAGTACTTC.

V is TRBV2 and J is TRBJ2-5; the match to TRBD1 covers 11 bases. CDR1 and CDR2 (germline): SNHLY, FYNNEI. Trimming removed 2 bases from V and 5 bases from J; junction bases left unmatched: 7. The CDR3 length is 16 residues. The CDR3: CASSELGQGAGETQYF. The CDR3 bases are TGTGCCAGCAGTGAATTAGGACAGGGGGCGGGGGAGACCCAGTACTTC.

Here the CDR3 DNA reads TGTGCCAGCAGTTTGGCGTACGGGGATTTAGCGGGAGGGCCTTCAGAGACCCAGTACTTC. It codes for CASSLAYGDLAGGPSETQYF. This chain connects TRBV28 to TRBJ2-5; 11 bases align to TRBD2. The V gene's germline CDR1 is MDHEN and CDR2 SYDVKM. The CDR3 is 20 amino acids. The junction had 19 bases not matched to a gene; V was cut back by 3 bases and J by 4 bases.

The gene calls are TRBV10-3 and TRBJ2-1, with 13 bases identical to TRBD2. The CDR3 is 14 amino acids. V was clipped by 10 bases and J by 8 bases; unmatched bases: 8. The germline gives CDR1 ENHRY, CDR2 SYGVKD. The CDR3 is CATLRTSGSDEQFF. CDR3 in DNA: TGTGCCACCCTCCGGACTAGCGGGAGTGATGAGCAGTTCTTC.

The chain employs TRBV30 and TRBJ2-7, with D possibly matching TRBD1 (6 bases). Trimming removed 2 bases from V and 5 bases from J, with 13 bases in between. The germline V gene encodes CDR1 GTSNPN and CDR2 SVGIG (reference sequence). This CDR3 has 13 amino acids. For the CDR3, the DNA is TGTGCCTGGAGTAAGGGGGTGAGGAACGAGCAGTACTTC. Translated: CAWSKGVRNEQYF.

This chain joins TRBV25-1 and TRBJ1-1; D uncertain. The CDR3 spans 12 residues. V dropped 4 bases and J dropped 3 bases, with 6 bases sitting between them. Germline CDR1 is MGHDK and CDR2 is SYGVNS. CDR3 DNA: TGTGCCAGCAGTGGGAGGGACACTGAAGCTTTCTTT. Translating gives CASSGRDTEAFF.

The genes are TRBV6-5 and TRBJ1-5, with a tentative D call TRBD1 (6 bases). V was trimmed by 4 bases and J by 6 bases, leaving 10 bases between them. The V gene's germline CDR1 is MNHEY and CDR2 SVGAGI. The CDR3 consists of 13 residues. CDR3 loop: CASSFRGFQPQHF. CDR3 sequence (DNA): TGTGCCAGCAGTTTTAGGGGGTTTCAGCCCCAGCATTTT.

The rearrangement links TRBV4-2 to TRBJ1-4; D unresolved. Germline values: CDR1 LGHNA, CDR2 YNFKEQ. Trimming pared 1 base from V and 2 bases from J, leaving 11 bases between. The CDR3 is 16 residues long. In DNA, the CDR3 is TGTGCCAGCAGCCAAGTAATTGGCGGTACTAATGAAAAACTGTTTTTT. Translated: CASSQVIGGTNEKLFF.

This sequence joins TRBV15 and TRBJ1-2; weak D call: TRBD1 (5 bases). Germline values: CDR1 LNHNV, CDR2 YYDKDF (reference sequence). This CDR3 comprises 14 residues. The V and J ends lost 0 bases and 7 bases respectively, with 12 bases between them. In nucleotides, the CDR3 is TGTGCCACCAGCAGAGATGTATGGGGCCCTGGCTACACCTTC. It encodes CATSRDVWGPGYTF.

Comments on this clone: This CDR3 is also generated by other DNA sequences in the sample. The V gene is TRBV18, the J gene TRBJ1-2, with TRBD1 matching over 7 bases. Germline CDR1 reads KGHSH; CDR2 reads LQKENI. The CDR3 runs 14 residues. V trimming: 1 base; J trimming: 3 bases; junction bases outside the gene matches: 2. CDR3 loop: CASSPRQGDYGYTF. The CDR3 DNA sequence: TGTGCCAGCTCACCACGACAGGGAGACTATGGCTACACCTTC.

The V gene is TRBV7-9, the J gene TRBJ1-5; tentatively, D is TRBD1 (6 bases). This CDR3 region has 17 residues. In germline, CDR1 is SEHNR, CDR2 FQNEAQ (reference sequence). V dropped 5 bases and J dropped 5 bases, with 22 bases sitting between them. For the CDR3, the DNA is TGTGCCAGCAGCCTCGGGACACCCTCTCCATATCATCAGCCCCAGCATTTT. Translating it yields CASSLGTPSPYHQPQHF.

The chain uses TRBV5-6 and TRBJ1-4; TRBD1 agrees at 7 bases. Losses at the gene ends were 5 bases for V and 5 bases for J; bases not matched to a gene: 6. Germline-derived CDR1 and CDR2 are SGHDT and YYEEEE. The CDR3 has 14 amino acids. The CDR3 spells CASSRQGRNEKLFF. Written as DNA, the CDR3 is TGTGCCAGCAGTAGACAGGGTAGAAATGAAAAACTGTTTTTT.

This chain joins TRBV6-1 and TRBJ1-1; 7 bases match TRBD1. From germline, CDR1 is MNHNS and CDR2 SASEGT. This CDR3 is built from 15 residues. V was clipped by 10 bases and J by 4 bases; unmatched bases: 15. CDR3 region: CATRGSGTVGTEAFF. As DNA, the CDR3 is TGTGCCACAAGAGGATCCGGGACAGTGGGCACTGAAGCTTTCTTT.

The V gene is TRBV19, the J gene TRBJ1-5; 7 nucleotides agree with TRBD1. With V trimmed by 6 bases and J by 0 bases, 5 bases remained unmatched. CDR1 is LNHDA, CDR2 SQIVND, per germline (reference sequence). The CDR3 loop spans 15 amino acids. CDR3 sequence (DNA): TGTGCCAGTAGCCTGGGACAGAGTAGCAATCAGCCCCAGCATTTT. It translates to CASSLGQSSNQPQHF.

This rearrangement joins TRBV10-3 to TRBJ2-7; 12 nucleotides match TRBD1. CDR1 is ENHRY and CDR2 is SYGVKD in the germline V gene. The CDR3 has 14 residues. After removal of 6 bases from V and 4 bases from J, the junction contained 4 bases not matched to a gene. CDR3 DNA: TGTGCCATCAGGGGGGGACAGGGGGCTTACGAGCAGTACTTC. The encoded protein is CAIRGGQGAYEQYF.

This chain connects TRBV5-5 to TRBJ1-1, with D uncertain. CDR3 size: 13 residues. Trimming left V 7 bases short and J 1 base short, with 11 bases between. Germline CDR1 and CDR2: SGHKS and YYEKEE (reference sequence). CDR3 in amino acids: CASDRVGNTEAFF. In DNA, the CDR3 is TGTGCCAGCGATCGGGTCGGGAACACTGAAGCTTTCTTT.